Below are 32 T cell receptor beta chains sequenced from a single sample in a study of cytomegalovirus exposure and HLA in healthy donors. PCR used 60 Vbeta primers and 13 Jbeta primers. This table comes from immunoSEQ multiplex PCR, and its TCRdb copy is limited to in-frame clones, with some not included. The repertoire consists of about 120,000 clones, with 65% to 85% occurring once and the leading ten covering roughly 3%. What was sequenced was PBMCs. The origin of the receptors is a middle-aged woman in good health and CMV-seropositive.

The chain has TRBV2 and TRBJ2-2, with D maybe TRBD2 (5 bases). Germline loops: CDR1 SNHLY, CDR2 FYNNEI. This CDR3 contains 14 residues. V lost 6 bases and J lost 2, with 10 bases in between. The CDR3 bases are TGTGCCAGCAGCCGGGGTTCAAACACCGGGGAGCTGTTTTTT. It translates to CASSRGSNTGELFF. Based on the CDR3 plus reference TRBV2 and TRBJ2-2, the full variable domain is EPEVTQTPSHQVTQMGQEVILRCVPISNHLYFYWYRQILGQKVEFLVSFYNNEISEKSEIFDDQFSVERPDGSNFTLKIRSTKLEDSAMYFCASSRGSNTGELFFGEGSRLTVL.

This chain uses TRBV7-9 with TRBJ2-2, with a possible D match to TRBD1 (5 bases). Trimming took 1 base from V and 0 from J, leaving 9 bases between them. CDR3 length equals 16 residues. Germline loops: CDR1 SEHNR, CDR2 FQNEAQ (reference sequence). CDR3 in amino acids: CASSLGSGPNTGELFF. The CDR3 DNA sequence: TGTGCCAGCAGCTTAGGGTCAGGGCCGAACACCGGGGAGCTGTTTTTT.

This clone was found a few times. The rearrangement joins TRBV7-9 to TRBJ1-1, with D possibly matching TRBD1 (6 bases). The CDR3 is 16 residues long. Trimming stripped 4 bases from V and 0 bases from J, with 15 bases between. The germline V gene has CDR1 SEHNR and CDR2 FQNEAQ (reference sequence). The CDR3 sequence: CASSSGRGTMNTEAFF. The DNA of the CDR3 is TGTGCCAGCAGCTCCGGCAGGGGAACCATGAACACTGAAGCTTTCTTT.

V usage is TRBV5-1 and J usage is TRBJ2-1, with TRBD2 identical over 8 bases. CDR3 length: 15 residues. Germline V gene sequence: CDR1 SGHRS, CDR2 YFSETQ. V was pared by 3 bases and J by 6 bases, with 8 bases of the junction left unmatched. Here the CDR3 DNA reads TGCGCCAGCAGCTCCCCGGGACTAGGAGTCAATGAGCAGTTCTTC. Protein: CASSSPGLGVNEQFF.

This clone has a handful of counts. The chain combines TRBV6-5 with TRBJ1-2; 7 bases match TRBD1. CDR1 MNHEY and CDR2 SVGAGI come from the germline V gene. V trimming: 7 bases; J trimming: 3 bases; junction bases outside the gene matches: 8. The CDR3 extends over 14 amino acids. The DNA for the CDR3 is TGTGCCAGCATTAAGACAGGGACCGACTATGGCTACACCTTC. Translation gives CASIKTGTDYGYTF.

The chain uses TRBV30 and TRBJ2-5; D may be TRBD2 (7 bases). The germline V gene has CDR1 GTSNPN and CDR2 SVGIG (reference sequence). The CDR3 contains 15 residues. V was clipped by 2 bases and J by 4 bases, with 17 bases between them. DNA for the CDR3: TGTGCCTGGAGTATCCTTCGGGGGGCCTTAGAGACCCAGTACTTC. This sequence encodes CAWSILRGALETQYF.

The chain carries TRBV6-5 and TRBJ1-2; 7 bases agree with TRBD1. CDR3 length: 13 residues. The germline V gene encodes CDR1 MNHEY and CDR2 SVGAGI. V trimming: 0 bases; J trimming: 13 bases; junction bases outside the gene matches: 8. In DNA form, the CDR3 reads TGTGCCAGCAGTTACTCAGGGACAGATCCTCTCACCTTC. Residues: CASSYSGTDPLTF.

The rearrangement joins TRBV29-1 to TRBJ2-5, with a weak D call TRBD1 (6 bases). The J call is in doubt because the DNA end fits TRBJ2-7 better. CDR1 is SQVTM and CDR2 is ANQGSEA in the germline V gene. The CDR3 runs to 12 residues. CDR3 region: CSVARGEHEQYF. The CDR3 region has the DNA TGCAGCGTGGCCAGGGGAGAGCACGAGCAGTACTTC.

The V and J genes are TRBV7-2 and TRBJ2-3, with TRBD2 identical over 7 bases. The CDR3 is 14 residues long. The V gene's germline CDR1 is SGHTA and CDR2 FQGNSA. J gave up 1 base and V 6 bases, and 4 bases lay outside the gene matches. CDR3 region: CASSGGGRTDTQYF. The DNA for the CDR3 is TGTGCCAGCAGTGGGGGGGGTCGCACAGATACGCAGTATTTT.

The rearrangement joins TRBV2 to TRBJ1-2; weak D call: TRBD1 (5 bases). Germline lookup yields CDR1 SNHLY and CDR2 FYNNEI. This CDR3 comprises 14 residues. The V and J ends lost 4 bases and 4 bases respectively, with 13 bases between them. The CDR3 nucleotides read TGTGCCAGCAGTGTCATGGGGGGTGGCTATGGCTACACCTTC. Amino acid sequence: CASSVMGGGYGYTF.

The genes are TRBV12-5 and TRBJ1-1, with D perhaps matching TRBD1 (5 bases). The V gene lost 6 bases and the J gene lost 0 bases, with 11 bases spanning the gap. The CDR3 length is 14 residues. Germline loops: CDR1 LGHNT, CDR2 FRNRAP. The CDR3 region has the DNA TGTGCTAGTGGATATGGGGCGGTGAACACTGAAGCTTTCTTT. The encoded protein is CASGYGAVNTEAFF.

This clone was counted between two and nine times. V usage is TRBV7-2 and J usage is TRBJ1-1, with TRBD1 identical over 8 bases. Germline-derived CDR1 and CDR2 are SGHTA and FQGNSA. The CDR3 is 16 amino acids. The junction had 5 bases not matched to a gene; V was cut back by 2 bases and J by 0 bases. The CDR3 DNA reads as TGTGCCAGCAGCTTACATGGACAGGGTATGAACACTGAAGCTTTCTTT. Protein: CASSLHGQGMNTEAFF.

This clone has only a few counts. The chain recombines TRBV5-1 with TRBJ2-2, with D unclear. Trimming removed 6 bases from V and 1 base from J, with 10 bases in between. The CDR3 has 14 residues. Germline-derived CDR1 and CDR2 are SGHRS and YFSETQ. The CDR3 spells CASKLNGNTGELFF. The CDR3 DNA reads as TGCGCCAGCAAATTGAACGGGAACACCGGGGAGCTGTTTTTT.

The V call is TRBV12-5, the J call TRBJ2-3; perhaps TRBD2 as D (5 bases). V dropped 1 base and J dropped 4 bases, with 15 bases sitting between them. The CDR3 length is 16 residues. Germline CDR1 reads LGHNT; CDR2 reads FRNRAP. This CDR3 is CASGLGGSTSPDTQYF. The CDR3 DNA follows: TGTGCTAGTGGTTTGGGAGGGAGCACCAGCCCAGATACGCAGTATTTT.

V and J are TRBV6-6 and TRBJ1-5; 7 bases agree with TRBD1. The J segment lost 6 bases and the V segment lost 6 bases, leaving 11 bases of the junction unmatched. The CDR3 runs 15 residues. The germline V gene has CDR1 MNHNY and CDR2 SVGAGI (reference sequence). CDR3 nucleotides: TGTGCCAGCAGCCCCCACCGACAGGGTGCTCAGCCCCAGCATTTT. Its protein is CASSPHRQGAQPQHF.

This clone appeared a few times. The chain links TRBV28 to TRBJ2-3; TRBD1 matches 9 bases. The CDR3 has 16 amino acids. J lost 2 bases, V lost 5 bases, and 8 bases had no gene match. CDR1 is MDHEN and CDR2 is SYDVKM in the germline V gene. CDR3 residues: CASSLEGTGLTDTQYF. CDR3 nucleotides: TGTGCCAGCAGTCTTGAAGGGACAGGGCTCACAGATACGCAGTATTTT.

The CDR3 loop is CASSYTSSSEQYF. CDR3 coding DNA: TGTGCCAGCAGTTACACTAGCTCGTCCGAGCAGTACTTC. The chain links TRBV6-5 to TRBJ2-7, with D maybe TRBD2 (6 bases). Between the trimmed V and J ends, which lost 2 bases and 6 bases, there was a span of 11 bases. Germline CDR1 is MNHEY and CDR2 is SVGAGI. The CDR3 spans 13 residues.

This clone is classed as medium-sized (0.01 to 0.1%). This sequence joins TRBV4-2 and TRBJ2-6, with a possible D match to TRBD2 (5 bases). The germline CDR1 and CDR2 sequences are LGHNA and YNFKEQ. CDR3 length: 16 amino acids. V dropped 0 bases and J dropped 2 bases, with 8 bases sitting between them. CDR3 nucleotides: TGTGCCAGCAGCCAAGAAAGCGGAACTGGGGCCAACGTCCTGACTTTC. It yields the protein CASSQESGTGANVLTF.

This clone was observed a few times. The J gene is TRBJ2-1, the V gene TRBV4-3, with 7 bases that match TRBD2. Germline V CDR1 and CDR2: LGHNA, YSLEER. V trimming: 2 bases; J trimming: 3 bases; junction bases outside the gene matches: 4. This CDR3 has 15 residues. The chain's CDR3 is CASSQRLADYNEQFF. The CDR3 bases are TGCGCCAGCAGCCAAAGGCTAGCGGACTACAATGAGCAGTTCTTC.

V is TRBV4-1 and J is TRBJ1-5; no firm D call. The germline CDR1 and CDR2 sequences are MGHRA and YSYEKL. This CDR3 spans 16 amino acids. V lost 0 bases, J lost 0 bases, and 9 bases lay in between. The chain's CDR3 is CASSQDSVPSNQPQHF. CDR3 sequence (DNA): TGCGCCAGCAGCCAAGATTCAGTTCCTAGCAATCAGCCCCAGCATTTT.

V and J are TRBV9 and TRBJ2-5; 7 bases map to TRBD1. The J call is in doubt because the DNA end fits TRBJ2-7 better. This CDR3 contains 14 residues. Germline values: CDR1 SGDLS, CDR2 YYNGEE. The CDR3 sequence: CASSAHTGAYEQYF. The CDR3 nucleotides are TGTGCCAGCAGCGCCCATACAGGGGCCTACGAGCAGTACTTC.

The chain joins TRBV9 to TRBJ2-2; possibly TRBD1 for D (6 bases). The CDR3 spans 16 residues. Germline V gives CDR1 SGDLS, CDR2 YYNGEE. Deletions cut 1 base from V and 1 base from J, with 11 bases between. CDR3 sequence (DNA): TGTGCCAGCAGCGTAACTACAGGGAAGAACACCGGGGAGCTGTTTTTT. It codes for CASSVTTGKNTGELFF.

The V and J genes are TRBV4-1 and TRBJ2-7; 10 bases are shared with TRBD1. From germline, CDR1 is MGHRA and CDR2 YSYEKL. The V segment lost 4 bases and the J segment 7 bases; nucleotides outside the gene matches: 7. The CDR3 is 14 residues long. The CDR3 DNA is TGCGCCAGCAGCCTGGGACAGGGGATCGGAGAGCAGTACTTC. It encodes CASSLGQGIGEQYF.

The CDR3 sequence: CASSLAGGRTDTQYF. As DNA, the CDR3 is TGTGCCAGCAGCTTAGCGGGGGGGCGCACAGATACGCAGTATTTT. This chain uses TRBV7-9 with TRBJ2-3; D perhaps matches TRBD2 (7 bases). Trimming cost V 0 bases and J 1 base, with 8 bases left between them. The CDR3 loop spans 15 amino acids. The germline gives CDR1 SEHNR, CDR2 FQNEAQ (reference sequence).

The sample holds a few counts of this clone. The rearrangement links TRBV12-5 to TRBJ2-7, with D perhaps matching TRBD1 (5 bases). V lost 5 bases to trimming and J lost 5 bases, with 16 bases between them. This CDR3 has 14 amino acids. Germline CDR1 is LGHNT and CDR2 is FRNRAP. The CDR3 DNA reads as TGTGCTAGTGGTCCCCGGGCAGGGCCAGACGAGCAGTACTTC. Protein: CASGPRAGPDEQYF.

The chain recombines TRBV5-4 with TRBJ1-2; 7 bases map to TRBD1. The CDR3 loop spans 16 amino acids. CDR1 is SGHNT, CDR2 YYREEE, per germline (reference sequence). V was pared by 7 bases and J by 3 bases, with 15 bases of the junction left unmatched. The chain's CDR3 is CASGGRQGNIDYGYTF. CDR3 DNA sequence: TGTGCCAGCGGGGGAAGACAGGGAAATATAGACTATGGCTACACCTTC.

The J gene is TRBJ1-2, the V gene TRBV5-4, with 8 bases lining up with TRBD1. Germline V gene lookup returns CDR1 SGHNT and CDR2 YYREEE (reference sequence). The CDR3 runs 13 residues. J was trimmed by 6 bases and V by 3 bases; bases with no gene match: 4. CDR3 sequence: CASSYDRGDGYTF. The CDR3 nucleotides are TGTGCCAGCAGCTACGACAGGGGAGATGGCTACACCTTC.

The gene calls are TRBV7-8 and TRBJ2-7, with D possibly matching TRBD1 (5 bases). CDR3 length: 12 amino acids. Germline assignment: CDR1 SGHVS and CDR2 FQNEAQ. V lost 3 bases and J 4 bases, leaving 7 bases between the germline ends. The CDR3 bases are TGTGCCAGCAGCTTTACAGGTTACGAGCAGTACTTC. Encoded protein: CASSFTGYEQYF.

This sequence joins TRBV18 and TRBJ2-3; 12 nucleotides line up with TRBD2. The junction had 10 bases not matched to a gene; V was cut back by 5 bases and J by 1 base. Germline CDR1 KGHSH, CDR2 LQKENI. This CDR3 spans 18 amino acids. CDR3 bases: TGTGCCAGCTCATTTTTGCGGACTAGCGGGGACGGCACAGATACGCAGTATTTT. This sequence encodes CASSFLRTSGDGTDTQYF.

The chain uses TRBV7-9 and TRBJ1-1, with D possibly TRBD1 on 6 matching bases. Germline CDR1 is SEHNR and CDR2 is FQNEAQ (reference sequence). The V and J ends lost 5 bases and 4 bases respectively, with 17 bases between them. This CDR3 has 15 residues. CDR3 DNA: TGTGCCAGCAGCCTGAGTGGGGGCAAAGTCACTGAAGCTTTCTTT. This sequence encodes CASSLSGGKVTEAFF.

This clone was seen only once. CDR3 residues: CASSVGRAITGANVLTF. For the CDR3, the DNA is TGTGCCAGTAGTGTTGGCAGGGCCATCACTGGGGCCAACGTCCTGACTTTC. This chain links TRBV19 with TRBJ2-6; D possibly corresponds to TRBD1 (5 bases). The CDR3 sequence is 17 residues long. The germline V gene has CDR1 LNHDA and CDR2 SQIVND (reference sequence). The V end lost 5 bases, the J end lost 2 bases, and 16 bases lay between the germline ends.

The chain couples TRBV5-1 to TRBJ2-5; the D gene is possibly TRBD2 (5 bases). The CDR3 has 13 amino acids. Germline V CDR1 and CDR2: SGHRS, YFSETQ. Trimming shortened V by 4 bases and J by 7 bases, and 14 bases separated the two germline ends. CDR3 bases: TGCGCCAGCAGCCCCACAGCGGCTGTGACCCAGTACTTC. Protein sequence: CASSPTAAVTQYF. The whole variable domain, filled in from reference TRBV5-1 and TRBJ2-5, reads KAGVTQTPRYLIKTRGQQVTLSCSPISGHRSVSWYQQTPGQGLQFLFEYFSETQRNKGNFPGRFSGRQFSNSRSEMNVSTLELGDSALYLCASSPTAAVTQYFGPGTRLLVL.